Included here is one TCR beta chain sequence, with context. The sample originates from a study of cytomegalovirus exposure and HLA in healthy donors. Germline CDR1 is SNHLY and CDR2 is FYNNEI. Trimming removed 1 base from V and 2 bases from J; junction bases left unmatched: 4. This CDR3 has 15 residues. 13 Jbeta primers and 60 Vbeta primers were used for the PCR. Profiling relied on immunoSEQ multiplex PCR, and the TCRdb table lists in-frame clones only, not all of them. The table has 180,000 or so clones, around 80% seen once. This rearrangement joins TRBV2 to TRBJ2-7, with 8 bases identical to TRBD2. Sequencing was done on a sample of PBMCs. The sequence derives from a man aged 35 to 55 in good health and CMV-seronegative. In DNA form, the CDR3 reads TGTGCCAGCAGTGAAGGGATAGCGGGGACCTACGAGCAGTACTTC. The encoded protein is CASSEGIAGTYEQYF.